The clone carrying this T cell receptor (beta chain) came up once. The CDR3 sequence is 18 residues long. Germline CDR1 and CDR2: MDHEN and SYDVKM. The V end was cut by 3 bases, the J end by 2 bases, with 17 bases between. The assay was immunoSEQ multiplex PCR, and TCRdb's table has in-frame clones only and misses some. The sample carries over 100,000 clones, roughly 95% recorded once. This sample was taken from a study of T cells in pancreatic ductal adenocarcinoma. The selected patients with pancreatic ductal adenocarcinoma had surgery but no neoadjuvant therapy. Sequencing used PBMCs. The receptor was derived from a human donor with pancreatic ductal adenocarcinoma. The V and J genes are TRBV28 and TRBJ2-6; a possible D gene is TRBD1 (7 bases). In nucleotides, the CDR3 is TGTGCCAGCAGTTTTCCGACAGGGAGGAGGACTGGGGCCAACGTCCTGACTTTC. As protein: CASSFPTGRRTGANVLTF.